This T cell receptor (beta chain) was documented in a study of shared clonotypes between healthy human individuals. For this clone: Its antigen is undetermined.

Study-wide results and caveats: Generation of non-shared clonotypes was less probable than generation of clonotypes shared by all four donors.

Per germline, CDR1 SGDLS and CDR2 YYNGEE. The V gene lost 1 base and the J gene lost 2 bases, with 9 bases spanning the gap. This CDR3 has 15 amino acids. None of the donors, who were healthy HIV-negative adults, had recently had acute infections or vaccinations. The method was immunoSEQ multiplex PCR; TCRdb's version includes in-frame clones alone and lacks a portion of them. The sample yields about 330,000 clones, roughly 91% seen once. The sequenced sample consisted of memory CD8+ T cells sorted from blood. Subset described: CD45RO+ cells pooled with CCR7-negative TemRA cells. This chain connects TRBV9 to TRBJ1-4; D call uncertain. The receptor was derived from a man between 18 and 29 years old in good health. The CDR3 here is CASSVLGGTNEKLFF. CDR3 bases: TGTGCCAGCAGCGTATTAGGAGGGACTAATGAAAAACTGTTTTTT.